The next 14 T cell receptor beta chains were all read from a single sample in a study of T cell responses to AZD1222 COVID-19 vaccine. Assay used: immunoSEQ multiplex PCR; TCRdb lists only in-frame clones, some missing. The sample carries approximately 110,000 clones, about 85% recorded once. The sample consisted of peripheral blood, taken on day 0 of AZD1222 vaccination. These receptors were obtained from an adult in good health.

The J gene is TRBJ1-3, the V gene TRBV7-9, with D tentatively TRBD1 (6 bases). Germline V gene lookup returns CDR1 SEHNR and CDR2 FQNEAQ (reference sequence). The CDR3 contains 13 residues. DNA for the CDR3: TGTGCAACTTTTCGGGACACCGGAAACACCATATATTTT. Amino acid sequence: CATFRDTGNTIYF.

The V gene is TRBV9, the J gene TRBJ1-4; D call uncertain. Germline CDR1 SGDLS, CDR2 YYNGEE. Trimming left V 2 bases short and J 8 bases short, with 13 bases between. The CDR3 sequence is 14 residues long. CDR3 nucleotides: TGTGCCAGCAGCGTGGACGGGAGGGCCGAAAAACTGTTTTTT. This codes for CASSVDGRAEKLFF.

This clone was seen just once. The CDR3 spells CAIRDGGSKETQYF. The CDR3 region has the DNA TGTGCCATCAGAGATGGGGGGTCTAAAGAGACCCAGTACTTC. This chain uses TRBV10-3 with TRBJ2-5, with D possibly being TRBD2 (6 bases). This CDR3 has 14 amino acids. V lost 6 bases and J lost 3, with 14 bases in between. Germline V gene data show CDR1 as ENHRY and CDR2 as SYGVKD.

The chain has TRBV7-9 and TRBJ1-2; D is ambiguous. Trimming took off 1 base at V and 8 bases at J, with 11 bases between the two ends. The germline gives CDR1 SEHNR, CDR2 FQNEAQ (reference sequence). The CDR3 totals 13 residues. The CDR3 nucleotides are TGTGCCAGCAGCTTAGTTACGGGCCCCGGCTACACCTTC. This encodes CASSLVTGPGYTF.

The CDR3, as DNA: TGTGCCAGCGCGAGGGGAGGCACAGATACGCAGTATTTT. This gives the protein CASARGGTDTQYF. The V gene is TRBV9, the J gene TRBJ2-3; D tentatively fits TRBD1 or TRBD2 (5 bases each). CDR1 is SGDLS and CDR2 is YYNGEE in the germline V gene. This CDR3 is built from 13 residues. V was pared by 7 bases and J by 1 base, with 10 bases between.

The chain recombines TRBV6-2 or TRBV6-3 with TRBJ2-1; TRBD1 might be the D (6 bases). The CDR3 totals 14 residues. Trimming removed 2 bases at V and 8 bases at J, with 13 bases between. Looked up from germline, CDR1 is MNHEY and CDR2 is SVGEGT. This CDR3 is CASSYPRGGDEQFF. In DNA form, the CDR3 reads TGTGCCAGCAGTTACCCCCGAGGGGGAGATGAGCAGTTCTTC.

The chain is built from TRBV10-1 and TRBJ1-1, with D tentatively TRBD1 (5 bases). V dropped 5 bases and J dropped 1 base, with 8 bases sitting between them. Germline V gives CDR1 WNHNN, CDR2 SYGVQD (reference sequence). The CDR3 covers 13 residues. For the CDR3, the DNA is TGCGCCAGCAGTCGCGACAGGAACACTGAAGCTTTCTTT. This codes for CASSRDRNTEAFF.

The chain uses TRBV27 and TRBJ2-5, with D tentatively TRBD1 or TRBD2 (5 bases each). Germline lookup yields CDR1 MNHEY and CDR2 SMNVEV (reference sequence). There are 18 residues in the CDR3. V was pared by 4 bases and J by 1 base, with 22 bases between. CDR3 sequence: CASSWLLSRRDGQETQYF. The CDR3 bases are TGTGCCAGCAGTTGGCTCCTCTCTCGCAGGGACGGCCAAGAGACCCAGTACTTC.

The sample holds one count of this clone. The V gene is TRBV10-3, the J gene TRBJ1-1; D is unresolved. The CDR3 covers 13 residues. The V and J ends lost 4 bases and 1 base respectively, with 7 bases between them. Per the germline V gene, CDR1 is ENHRY and CDR2 is SYGVKD. As DNA, the CDR3 is TGTGCCATCAGTGGGACTGGGAACACTGAAGCTTTCTTT. It is translated as CAISGTGNTEAFF.

In DNA form, the CDR3 reads TGTGCCAGCAGTTACCGGCAGGTTAGGCATTTT. Its protein is CASSYRQVRHF. V is TRBV6-2 or TRBV6-3 and J is TRBJ1-5; D remains ambiguous. Looked up from germline, CDR1 is MNHEY and CDR2 is SVGEGT. The CDR3 runs 11 residues. V lost 2 bases and J lost 15, with 11 bases in between.

The chain carries TRBV3-1 (or the pseudogene TRBV3-2) and TRBJ1-1; 11 bases map to TRBD1. Germline CDR1 LGHDT, CDR2 YNNKEL (reference sequence). The CDR3 has 15 residues. J gave up 7 bases and V 4 bases, and 8 bases lay outside the gene matches. In nucleotides, the CDR3 is TGTGCCAGCAGCCCCGCGTGGACAGGGGGCCGTGAAGCTTTCTTT. This encodes CASSPAWTGGREAFF.

The rearrangement links TRBV4-3 to TRBJ1-4; 7 bases match TRBD1. The CDR3 sequence is 15 residues long. Losses at the gene ends were 2 bases for V and 4 bases for J; bases not matched to a gene: 4. Germline V lookup: CDR1 LGHNA, CDR2 YSLEER. The CDR3 DNA follows: TGCGCCAGCAGCCAACCGACAGGGATTAATGAAAAACTGTTTTTT. Protein: CASSQPTGINEKLFF.

This chain joins TRBV10-3 and TRBJ2-3; D is tentatively TRBD1 or TRBD2 (6 bases each). Trimming took 10 bases from V and 6 from J, leaving 23 bases between them. The CDR3 has 15 residues. CDR1 ENHRY and CDR2 SYGVKD come from the germline V gene. The CDR3 loop reads CATLGGRGGVDTQYF. In DNA form, the CDR3 reads TGTGCCACCTTGGGGGGCAGGGGAGGAGTTGATACGCAGTATTTT.

This clone was detected only once. V and J are TRBV23-1 and TRBJ2-5, with 7 bases aligning to TRBD2. TRBV23-1 is annotated as an ORF whose role is uncertain. The CDR3 spans 13 residues. J lost 4 bases, V lost 9 bases, and 8 bases had no gene match. This CDR3 reads CASKSGEGETQYF. CDR3 coding DNA: TGCGCCAGTAAAAGCGGGGAGGGAGAGACCCAGTACTTC.